This T cell receptor beta chain was profiled in a study of regulatory T cells in long-lasting Graves disease. The CDR3 totals 14 residues. Trimming took 5 bases from V and 7 from J; bases not matched to a gene: 5. Assembly of TCR beta libraries relied on iRepertoire HTBI primers together with Arm-PCR of CDR3 regions. TCRdb ran MiXCR on the multiplex PCR reads and lists one entry per CDR3 protein. In the table there are approximately 500,000 distinct CDR3 sequences, about a fifth of which are singletons. Time point described: persistent/refractory GD, antithyroid drugs over 5 years with positive TRAb. PBMC-extracted RNA yielded the TCR library.

The sequence was obtained from a female donor with Graves disease. The source was peripheral blood mononuclear cells (PBMCs), collected when the disease was refractory, from a patient treated with antithyroid drugs. The chain has TRBV12-3 or TRBV12-4 and TRBJ2-3; 11 nucleotides match TRBD1. In DNA form, the CDR3 reads TGTGCCAGCAGTCGGGGACAGGGGGGATATACGCAGTATTTT. Translated, it gives CASSRGQGGYTQYF.